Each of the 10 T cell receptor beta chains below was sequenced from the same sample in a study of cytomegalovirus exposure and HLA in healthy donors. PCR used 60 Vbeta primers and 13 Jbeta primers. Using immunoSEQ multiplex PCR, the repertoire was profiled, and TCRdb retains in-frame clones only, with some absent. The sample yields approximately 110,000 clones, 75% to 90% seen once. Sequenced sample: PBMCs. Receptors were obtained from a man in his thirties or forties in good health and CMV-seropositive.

CDR3 DNA: TGCGCCAGCAGCTCGGCGGGGGAGGCCTACAATGAGCAGTTCTTC. Translation gives CASSSAGEAYNEQFF. J is TRBJ2-1 and V is TRBV5-1; 7 bases map to TRBD2. CDR3 length: 15 amino acids. V lost 3 bases and J lost 2; bases outside the gene matches: 5. Germline V gene lookup returns CDR1 SGHRS and CDR2 YFSETQ.

CDR3 sequence (DNA): TGTGCCAGCAGTGAACCCGGGACAGGGCAGCCCCAGCATTTT. Its protein product is CASSEPGTGQPQHF. The chain carries TRBV25-1 and TRBJ1-5, with 9 bases that match TRBD1. Germline V CDR1 and CDR2: MGHDK, SYGVNS. This CDR3 contains 14 residues. V lost 2 bases to trimming and J lost 7 bases; unmatched junction nucleotides: 3.

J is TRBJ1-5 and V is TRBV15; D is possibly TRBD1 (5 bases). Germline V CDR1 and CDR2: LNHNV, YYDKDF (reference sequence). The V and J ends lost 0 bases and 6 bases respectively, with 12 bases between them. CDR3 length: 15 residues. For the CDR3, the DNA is TGTGCCACCAGCAGAGAATCAGGGTCGGGTCAGCCCCAGCATTTT. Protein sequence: CATSRESGSGQPQHF.

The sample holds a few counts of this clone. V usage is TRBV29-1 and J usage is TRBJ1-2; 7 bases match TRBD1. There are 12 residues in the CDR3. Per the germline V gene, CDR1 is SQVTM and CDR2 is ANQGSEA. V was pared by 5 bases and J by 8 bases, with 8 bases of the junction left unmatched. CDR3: CSVHRGRNGYTF. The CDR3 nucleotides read TGCAGCGTTCACAGGGGTCGGAACGGCTACACCTTC.

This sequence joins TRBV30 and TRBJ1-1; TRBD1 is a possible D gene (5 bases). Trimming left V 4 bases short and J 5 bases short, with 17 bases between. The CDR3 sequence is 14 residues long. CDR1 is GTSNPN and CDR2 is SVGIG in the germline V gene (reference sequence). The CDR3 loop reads CAWKTPGRGTEAFF. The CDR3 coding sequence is TGTGCCTGGAAAACACCTGGACGGGGGACTGAAGCTTTCTTT.

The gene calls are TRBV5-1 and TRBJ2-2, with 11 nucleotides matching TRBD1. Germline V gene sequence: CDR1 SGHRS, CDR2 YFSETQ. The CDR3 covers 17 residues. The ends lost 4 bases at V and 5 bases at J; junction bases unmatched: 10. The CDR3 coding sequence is TGCGCCAGCAGCCCGCCCGGGACAGGGGGTCTTACCGGGGAGCTGTTTTTT. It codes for CASSPPGTGGLTGELFF.

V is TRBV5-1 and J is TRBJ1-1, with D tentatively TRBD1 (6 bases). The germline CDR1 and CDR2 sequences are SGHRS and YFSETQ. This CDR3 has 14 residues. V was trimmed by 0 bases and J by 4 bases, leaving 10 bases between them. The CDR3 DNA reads TGCGCCAGCAGCTTGGAGGGCAGGGGCACTGAAGCTTTCTTT. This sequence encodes CASSLEGRGTEAFF. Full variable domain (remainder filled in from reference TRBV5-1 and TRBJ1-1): KAGVTQTPRYLIKTRGQQVTLSCSPISGHRSVSWYQQTPGQGLQFLFEYFSETQRNKGNFPGRFSGRQFSNSRSEMNVSTLELGDSALYLCASSLEGRGTEAFFGQGTRLTVV.

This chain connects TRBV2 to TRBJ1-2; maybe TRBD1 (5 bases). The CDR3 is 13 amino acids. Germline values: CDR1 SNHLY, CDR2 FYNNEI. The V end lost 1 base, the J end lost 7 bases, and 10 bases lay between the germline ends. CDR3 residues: CASSEEGAGGYTF. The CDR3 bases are TGTGCCAGCAGTGAAGAAGGGGCTGGTGGCTACACCTTC.

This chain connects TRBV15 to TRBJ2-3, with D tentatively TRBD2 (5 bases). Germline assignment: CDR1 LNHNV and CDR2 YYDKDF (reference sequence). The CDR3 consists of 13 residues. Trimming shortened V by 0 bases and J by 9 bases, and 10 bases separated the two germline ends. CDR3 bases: TGTGCCACCAGCAGAGATAGACCGGGAACGCAGTATTTT. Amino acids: CATSRDRPGTQYF.

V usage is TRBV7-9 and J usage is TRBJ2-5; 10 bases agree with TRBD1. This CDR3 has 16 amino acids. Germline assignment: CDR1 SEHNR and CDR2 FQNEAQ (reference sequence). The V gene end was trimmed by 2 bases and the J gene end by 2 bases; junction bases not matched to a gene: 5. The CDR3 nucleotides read TGTGCCAGCAGCTTACTTGGGACAGGGGAGCAAGAGACCCAGTACTTC. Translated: CASSLLGTGEQETQYF.